This TCR beta chain was captured by sequencing in a study of T cell repertoires in ileal Crohn's disease. Study as a whole: Five hundred nanograms of biopsy DNA per sample underwent TCRB immunosequencing.

Time point defined: inflamed ileum from the surgical specimen. Using immunoSEQ multiplex PCR, the repertoire was profiled, and TCRdb retains in-frame clones only, with some absent. In the table there are 8,000 or so clones, approximately 85% of which are singletons. There are 15 residues in the CDR3. The V end lost 5 bases, the J end lost 0 bases, and 11 bases lay between the germline ends. Per germline, CDR1 MNHEY and CDR2 SVGAGI. The sequenced sample was ileal tissue. This clonotype was sampled from an adult with Crohn's disease. This chain links TRBV6-5 with TRBJ1-3; D gene ambiguous. The CDR3 DNA is TGTGCCAGCAGTCGGACTCCTAGCTCTGGAAACACCATATATTTT. It codes for CASSRTPSSGNTIYF.